This TCR beta chain was captured in a study of blood T cell repertoires in COVID-19 (dated by TCRdb to the early 2020s). Background on the whole study: Collaborator samples came from the United States, Italy and Spain and covered acute and convalescent phases of COVID-19. Samples came from the ongoing ImmuneRACE study (first 160 participants) plus 1,254 subjects from 6 global collaborators. Sample metadata almost always included a de-identified subject ID, COVID-19 status, age in years and sex. A freely available public database, intended as a resource for researchers studying the immune response to SARS-CoV-2, is where the repertoires were released. HLA class I and class II types, where available, came from metadata supplied by the sample provider rather than from assay-based typing. The material from the prospective study consisted of cDNA or gDNA derived from T cells, B-cell-depleted T cells, or PBMCs. The dataset comprised deeply sampled blood TCRbeta repertoires from subjects exposed to, actively infected with, or recovered from COVID-19.

General conclusions and limits of the study: The quantity of clinical and demographic metadata differed by source and by participant and was supplied without curation.

TCRbeta CDR3 regions were amplified from genomic DNA by means of the immunoSEQ Assay, a bias-controlled multiplex PCR. Turning to the authors' computational methods: Nucleated cell counts per sample were estimated from amplification of reference gene primers within the assay. To quantify the absolute abundance of each unique TCRbeta CDR3 rearrangement, sequence reads were collapsed and filtered. For each sample, productive Simpson clonality was calculated by taking the square root of Simpson's diversity index across productive rearrangements. The table comes from immuneACCESS by way of TCRdb, which keeps in-frame sequences with V and J called. Part of the clones is missing from these tables; in studies checked, under half for an unresolved V gene and the rest for unknown reasons. D and trimming were read from the DNA, whereas the V and J calls and clone size are those reported in that table. For this sample there are 400,000 to 500,000 clones; 86% appear just once. Of the sample, approximately 1.5% falls within the top ten clones.

Taken from the germline V gene (reference sequence), the CDR1 and CDR2 loops are GTSNPN and SVGIG. Trimming removed 8 bases from V and 1 base from J, leaving 11 bases between the germline ends. The CDR3 runs 12 residues from the cysteine to the phenylalanine. The DNA shown is the 36-base CDR3, in frame from base 1. This clone has only a few counts. Its antigen target is currently unknown. Base quality data are lacking; no much larger clone is found one base away. Each collaborating institution followed its own protocols to collect whole blood in K2EDTA tubes. For TCRbeta analysis, collaborators shipped samples as frozen whole blood, isolated PBMCs, or DNA extracted from either of those sample types.

The TCR originated in a woman aged 25 to 39 with active or convalescent COVID-19. The rearranged segments are TRBV30 and TRBJ1-1; the D gene remains uncertain. Sample: peripheral blood. The nucleotide sequence is TGTGCCGGTGGGCGACAGAACACTGAAGCTTTCTTT. Translation gives CAGGRQNTEAFF.